These 4 T cell receptor beta chains share one sample of origin, sequenced in a study of blood T cell repertoires in COVID-19. Produced via immunoSEQ multiplex PCR; TCRdb's table is partial and in-frame only. Among approximately 280,000 clones listed, approximately 80% were seen once. Sequenced input: PBMCs or T cells enriched from blood (not recorded which). These receptors were collected from a man aged 40-49 years who had been exposed to COVID-19.

This clone was counted once. This chain joins TRBV2 and TRBJ2-2; 7 bases agree with TRBD1. Unmatched junction bases numbered 9, after V lost 2 bases and J lost 6 bases. CDR3 length: 16 amino acids. Germline V lookup: CDR1 SNHLY, CDR2 FYNNEI. DNA for the CDR3: TGTGCCAGCAGTGAACTTAACAGGGGTGCGGCCGGGGAGCTGTTTTTT. Protein: CASSELNRGAAGELFF.

The V gene is TRBV18, the J gene TRBJ2-7; D may be TRBD1 (5 bases). The CDR3 extends over 14 amino acids. Germline assignment: CDR1 KGHSH and CDR2 LQKENI. The ends were cut back, 4 bases at V and 4 bases at J, with 14 bases in the middle. The CDR3 reads CASSQRQGLYEQYF. CDR3 nucleotide sequence: TGTGCCAGCTCACAAAGGCAGGGTCTGTACGAGCAGTACTTC.

The rearrangement uses TRBV29-1 and TRBJ2-7; weak D call: TRBD1 (5 bases). From germline, CDR1 is SQVTM and CDR2 ANQGSEA. Trimming removed 6 bases at V and 0 bases at J, with 6 bases between. The CDR3 is made up of 11 amino acids. The CDR3 is CSVDSSYEQYF. Here the CDR3 DNA reads TGCAGCGTCGACAGCTCCTACGAGCAGTACTTC.

V usage is TRBV5-5 and J usage is TRBJ2-2, with TRBD2 matching 15 bases. The V and J ends lost 3 bases and 7 bases, in that order; junction bases with no gene match: 10. CDR1 SGHKS and CDR2 YYEKEE come from the germline V gene (reference sequence). The CDR3 runs to 18 residues. CDR3 coding DNA: TGTGCCAGCAGCTCAGGGACTAGCGGGAGGAGGTATGACGGGGAGCTGTTTTTT. Residues: CASSSGTSGRRYDGELFF.